These 5 T cell receptor beta chains share one sample of origin, sequenced in a study of T-cell reconstitution after alpha-beta-depleted transplantation in children. Unique molecular identifiers were built into the TCRbeta library. One entry per CDR3 protein, called by TCRdb with MiXCR from the PCR reads. The data hold hundreds of thousands of distinct CDR3 sequences, with roughly 25% observed a single time. The sequencing here drew on PBMCs, mostly from graft donor cells, taken 360 days after TCRalphabeta/CD19-depleted stem cell transplant. These receptors originate from a female patient aged 2-10 years who had a stem cell transplant for congenital amegakaryocytic thrombocytopenia, so the T cells may come from the graft donor.

This clonotype was observed a handful of times. This chain connects TRBV6-5 to TRBJ2-1, with D uncertain. The CDR3 covers 17 residues. Trimming removed 4 bases at V and 0 bases at J, with 16 bases between. Looked up from germline, CDR1 is MNHEY and CDR2 is SVGAGI. CDR3 residues: CASSLIGTELSYNEQFF. CDR3 in DNA: TGTGCCAGCAGTTTGATAGGCACCGAACTCTCCTACAATGAGCAGTTCTTC.

The J gene is TRBJ2-2, the V gene TRBV20-1, with D possibly being TRBD1 (6 bases). The CDR3 has 15 residues. V dropped 3 bases and J dropped 3 bases, with 14 bases sitting between them. Germline loops: CDR1 DFQATT, CDR2 SNEGSKA (reference sequence). The CDR3 spells CSASPGTTDTGELFF. In DNA, the CDR3 is TGCAGTGCTAGTCCCGGGACAACGGACACCGGGGAGCTGTTTTTT.

J is TRBJ2-2 and V is TRBV12-3 or TRBV12-4; TRBD1 is a possible D gene (6 bases). The germline V and J ends were trimmed by 6 bases and 7 bases, with 9 bases remaining between them. This CDR3 has 12 residues. CDR3 residues: CASRGAGGELFF. CDR3 nucleotides: TGTGCCAGCAGGGGGGCAGGCGGGGAGCTGTTTTTT.

V gene TRBV11-2 combines with J gene TRBJ2-3, with D tentatively TRBD2 (5 bases). Between the trimmed V and J ends, which lost 5 bases and 4 bases, there was a span of 13 bases. The CDR3 runs 14 residues. Per the germline V gene, CDR1 is SGHAT and CDR2 is FQNNGV. CDR3 sequence: CASSTRGLADTQYF. The DNA for the CDR3 is TGTGCCAGCAGCACCCGGGGATTGGCAGATACGCAGTATTTT.

The CDR3 DNA is TGTGCCAGCAGCTTAGCGGGGGGCCACTACGAGCAGTACTTC. Amino acid sequence: CASSLAGGHYEQYF. This chain joins TRBV7-9 and TRBJ2-7, with D perhaps being TRBD1 or TRBD2 (6 bases each). CDR3 length: 14 residues. In germline, CDR1 is SEHNR, CDR2 FQNEAQ (reference sequence). V was trimmed by 0 bases and J by 3 bases, leaving 9 bases between them.